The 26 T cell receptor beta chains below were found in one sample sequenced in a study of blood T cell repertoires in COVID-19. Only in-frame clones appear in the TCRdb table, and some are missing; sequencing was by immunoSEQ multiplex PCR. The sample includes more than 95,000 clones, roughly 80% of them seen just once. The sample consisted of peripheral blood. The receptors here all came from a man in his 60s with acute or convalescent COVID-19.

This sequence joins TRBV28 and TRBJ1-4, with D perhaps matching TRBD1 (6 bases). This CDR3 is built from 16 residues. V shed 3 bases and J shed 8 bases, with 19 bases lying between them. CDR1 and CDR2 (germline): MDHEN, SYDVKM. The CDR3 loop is CASSFWDIQYGEKLFF. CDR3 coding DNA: TGTGCCAGCAGTTTTTGGGACATTCAATACGGCGAAAAACTGTTTTTT.

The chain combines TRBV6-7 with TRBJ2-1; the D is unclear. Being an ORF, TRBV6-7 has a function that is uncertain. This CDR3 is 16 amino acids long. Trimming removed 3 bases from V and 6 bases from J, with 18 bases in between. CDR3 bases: TGTGCCAGCAGTTATCCTTTGCGGCCTCCTATCAATGAGCAGTTCTTC. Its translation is CASSYPLRPPINEQFF.

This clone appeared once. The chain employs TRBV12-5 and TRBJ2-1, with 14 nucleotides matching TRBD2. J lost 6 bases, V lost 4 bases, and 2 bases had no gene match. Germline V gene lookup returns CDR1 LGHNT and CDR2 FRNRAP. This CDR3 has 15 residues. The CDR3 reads CASGSGLAGANEQFF. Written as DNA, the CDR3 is TGTGCTAGTGGTTCGGGACTAGCGGGAGCCAATGAGCAGTTCTTC.

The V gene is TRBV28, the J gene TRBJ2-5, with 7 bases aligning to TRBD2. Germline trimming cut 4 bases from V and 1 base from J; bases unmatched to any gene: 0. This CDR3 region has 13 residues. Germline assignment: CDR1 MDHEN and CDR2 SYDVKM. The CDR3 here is CASSSGGQETQYF. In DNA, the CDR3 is TGTGCCAGCAGTTCGGGGGGCCAAGAGACCCAGTACTTC.

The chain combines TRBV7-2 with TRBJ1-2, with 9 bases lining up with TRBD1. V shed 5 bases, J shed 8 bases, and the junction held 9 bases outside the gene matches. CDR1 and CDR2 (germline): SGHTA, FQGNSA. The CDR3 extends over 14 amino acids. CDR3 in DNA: TGTGCCAGCAGCCCCCCTGGGACAGGGATCGGCTACACCTTC. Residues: CASSPPGTGIGYTF.

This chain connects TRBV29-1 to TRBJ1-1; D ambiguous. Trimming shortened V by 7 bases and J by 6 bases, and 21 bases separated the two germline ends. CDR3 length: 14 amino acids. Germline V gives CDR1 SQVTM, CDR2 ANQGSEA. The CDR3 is CSALLTGIISEAFF. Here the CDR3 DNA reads TGCAGCGCCCTTCTGACGGGTATCATTTCTGAAGCTTTCTTT. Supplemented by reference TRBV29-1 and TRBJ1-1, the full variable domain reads SAVISQKPSRDICQRGTSLTIQCQVDSQVTMMFWYRQQPGQSLTLIATANQGSEATYESGFVIDKFPISRPNLTFSTLTVSNMSPEDSSIYLCSALLTGIISEAFFGQGTRLTVV.

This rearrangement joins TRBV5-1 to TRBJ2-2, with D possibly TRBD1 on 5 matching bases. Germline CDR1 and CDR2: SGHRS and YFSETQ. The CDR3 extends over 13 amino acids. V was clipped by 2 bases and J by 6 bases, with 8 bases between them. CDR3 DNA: TGCGCCAGCAGCTTACAGGTTTCCGGGGAGCTGTTTTTT. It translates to CASSLQVSGELFF.

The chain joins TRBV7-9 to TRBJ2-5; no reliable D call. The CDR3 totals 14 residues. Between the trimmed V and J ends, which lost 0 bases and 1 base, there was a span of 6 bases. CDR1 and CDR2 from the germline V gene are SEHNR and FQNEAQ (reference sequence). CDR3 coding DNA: TGTGCCAGCAGCTTAGCAGCAAGCCAAGAGACCCAGTACTTC. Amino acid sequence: CASSLAASQETQYF.

DNA of the CDR3: TGTGCCAGCAGTTACTCGAGTCGGGTTCAGCCCCAGCATTTT. This translates into CASSYSSRVQPQHF. The chain employs TRBV6-5 and TRBJ1-5; D not certain. CDR3 size: 14 residues. V dropped 0 bases and J dropped 6 bases, with 9 bases sitting between them. CDR1 is MNHEY, CDR2 SVGAGI, per germline.

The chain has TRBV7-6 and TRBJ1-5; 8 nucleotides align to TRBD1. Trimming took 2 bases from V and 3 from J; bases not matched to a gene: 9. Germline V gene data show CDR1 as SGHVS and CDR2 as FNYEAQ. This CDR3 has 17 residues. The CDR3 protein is CASSLYSGGRPNQPQHF. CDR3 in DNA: TGTGCCAGCAGCTTATATTCAGGGGGCCGGCCCAATCAGCCCCAGCATTTT. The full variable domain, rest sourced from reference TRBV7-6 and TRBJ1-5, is GAGVSQSPRYKVTKRGQDVALRCDPISGHVSLYWYRQALGQGPEFLTYFNYEAQQDKSGLPNDRFSAERPEGSISTLTIQRTEQRDSAMYRCASSLYSGGRPNQPQHFGDGTRLSIL.

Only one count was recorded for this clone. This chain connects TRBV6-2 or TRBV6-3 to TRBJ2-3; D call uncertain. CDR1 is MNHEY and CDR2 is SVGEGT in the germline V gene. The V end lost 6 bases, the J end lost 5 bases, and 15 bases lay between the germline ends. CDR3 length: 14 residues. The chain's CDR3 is CASSHILTGDTQYF. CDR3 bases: TGTGCCAGCAGCCACATTCTAACGGGAGATACGCAGTATTTT.

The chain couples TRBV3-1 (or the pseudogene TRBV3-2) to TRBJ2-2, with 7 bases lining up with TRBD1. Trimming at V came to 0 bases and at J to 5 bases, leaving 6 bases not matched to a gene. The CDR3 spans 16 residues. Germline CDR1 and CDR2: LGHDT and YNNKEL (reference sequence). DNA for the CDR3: TGTGCCAGCAGCCAAGAACAGGGGTTAAGGACCGGGGAGCTGTTTTTT. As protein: CASSQEQGLRTGELFF.

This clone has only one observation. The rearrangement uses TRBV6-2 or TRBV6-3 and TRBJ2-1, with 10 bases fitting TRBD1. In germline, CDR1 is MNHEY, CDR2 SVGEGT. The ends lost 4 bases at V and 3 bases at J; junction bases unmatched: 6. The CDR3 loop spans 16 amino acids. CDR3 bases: TGTGCCAGCAGTTCTAGGACAGGGGGGCACTACAATGAGCAGTTCTTC. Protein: CASSSRTGGHYNEQFF.

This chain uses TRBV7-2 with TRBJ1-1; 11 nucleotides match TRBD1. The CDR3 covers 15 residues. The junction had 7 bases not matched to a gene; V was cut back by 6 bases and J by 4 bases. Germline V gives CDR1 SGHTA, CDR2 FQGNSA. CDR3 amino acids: CASSFSGTGGTEAFF. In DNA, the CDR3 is TGTGCCAGCAGTTTCTCGGGGACAGGGGGCACTGAAGCTTTCTTT.

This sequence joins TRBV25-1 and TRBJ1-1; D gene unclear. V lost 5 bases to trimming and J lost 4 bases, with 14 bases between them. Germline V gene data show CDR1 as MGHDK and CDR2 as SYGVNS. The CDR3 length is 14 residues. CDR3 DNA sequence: TGTGCCAGCAGTTCGCGGGGTTGGAGCACTGAAGCTTTCTTT. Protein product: CASSSRGWSTEAFF.

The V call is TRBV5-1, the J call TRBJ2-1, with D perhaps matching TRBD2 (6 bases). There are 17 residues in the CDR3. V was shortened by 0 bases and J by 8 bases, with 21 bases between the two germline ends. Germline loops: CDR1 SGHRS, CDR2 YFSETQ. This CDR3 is CASSLVPETSYYHEQFF. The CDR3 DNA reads TGCGCCAGCAGCTTGGTTCCTGAGACTAGTTATTACCATGAGCAGTTCTTC.

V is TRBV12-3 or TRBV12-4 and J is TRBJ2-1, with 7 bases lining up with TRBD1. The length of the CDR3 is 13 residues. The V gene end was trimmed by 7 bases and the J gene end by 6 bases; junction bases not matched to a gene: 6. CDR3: CASTLTGFNEQFF. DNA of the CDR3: TGTGCCAGCACCCTGACAGGGTTCAATGAGCAGTTCTTC.

The CDR3 spells CASSRPSGRNEQFF. CDR3 nucleotide sequence: TGTGCCAGTAGTAGGCCTAGCGGGAGGAATGAGCAGTTCTTC. The rearrangement joins TRBV19 to TRBJ2-1; 11 bases map to TRBD2. The CDR3 totals 14 residues. Unmatched junction bases numbered 3, after V lost 4 bases and J lost 7 bases. Looked up from germline, CDR1 is LNHDA and CDR2 is SQIVND (reference sequence).

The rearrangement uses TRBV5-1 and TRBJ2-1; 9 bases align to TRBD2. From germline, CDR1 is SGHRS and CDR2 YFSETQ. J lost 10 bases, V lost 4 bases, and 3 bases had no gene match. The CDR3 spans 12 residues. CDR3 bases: TGCGCCAGCAGCCAAGGACTAGCGGAGCAGTTCTTC. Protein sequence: CASSQGLAEQFF.

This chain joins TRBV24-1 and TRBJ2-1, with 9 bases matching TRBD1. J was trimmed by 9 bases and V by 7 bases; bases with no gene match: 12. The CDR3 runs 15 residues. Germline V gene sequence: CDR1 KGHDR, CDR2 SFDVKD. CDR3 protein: CATSGWTGEGSEQFF. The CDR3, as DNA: TGTGCCACCAGCGGCTGGACAGGGGAGGGTAGTGAGCAGTTCTTC.

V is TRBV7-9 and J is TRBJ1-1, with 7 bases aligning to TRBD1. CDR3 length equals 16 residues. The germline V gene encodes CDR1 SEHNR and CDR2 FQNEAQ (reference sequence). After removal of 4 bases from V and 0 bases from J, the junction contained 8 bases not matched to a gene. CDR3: CASSSRTGYMNTEAFF. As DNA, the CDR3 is TGTGCCAGCAGCTCCCGGACAGGTTATATGAACACTGAAGCTTTCTTT. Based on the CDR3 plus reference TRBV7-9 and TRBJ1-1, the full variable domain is DTGVSQNPRHKITKRGQNVTFRCDPISEHNRLYWYRQTLGQGPEFLTYFQNEAQLEKSRLLSDRFSAERPKGSFSTLEIQRTEQGDSAMYLCASSSRTGYMNTEAFFGQGTRLTVV.

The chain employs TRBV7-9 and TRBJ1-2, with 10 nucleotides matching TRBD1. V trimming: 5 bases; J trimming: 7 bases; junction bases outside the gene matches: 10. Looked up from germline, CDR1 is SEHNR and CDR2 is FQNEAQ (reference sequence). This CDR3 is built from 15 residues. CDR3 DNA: TGTGCCAGCAGCCCGGGACCGGGACAGGGGTCTGGCTACACCTTC. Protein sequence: CASSPGPGQGSGYTF.

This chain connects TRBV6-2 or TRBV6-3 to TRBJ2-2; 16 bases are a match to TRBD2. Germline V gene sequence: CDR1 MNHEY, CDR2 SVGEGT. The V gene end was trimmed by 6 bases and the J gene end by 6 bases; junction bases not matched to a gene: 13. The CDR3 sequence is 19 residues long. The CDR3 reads CASSYPLGTSGRASGELFF. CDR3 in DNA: TGTGCCAGCAGCTATCCCCTAGGGACTAGCGGGAGGGCCTCCGGGGAGCTGTTTTTT.

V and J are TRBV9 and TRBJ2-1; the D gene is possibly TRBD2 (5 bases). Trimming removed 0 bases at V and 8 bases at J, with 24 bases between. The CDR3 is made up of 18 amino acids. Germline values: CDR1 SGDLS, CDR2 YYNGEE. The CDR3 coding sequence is TGTGCCAGCAGCGTAGGTACTAGTCGACGTCCATCTAACGATGAGCAGTTCTTC. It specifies CASSVGTSRRPSNDEQFF.

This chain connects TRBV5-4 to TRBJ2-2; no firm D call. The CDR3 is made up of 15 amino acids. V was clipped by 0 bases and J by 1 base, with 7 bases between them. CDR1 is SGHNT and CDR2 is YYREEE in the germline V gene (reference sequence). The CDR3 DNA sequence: TGTGCCAGCAGCTTGGCCTTCGGGAACACCGGGGAGCTGTTTTTT. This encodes CASSLAFGNTGELFF.

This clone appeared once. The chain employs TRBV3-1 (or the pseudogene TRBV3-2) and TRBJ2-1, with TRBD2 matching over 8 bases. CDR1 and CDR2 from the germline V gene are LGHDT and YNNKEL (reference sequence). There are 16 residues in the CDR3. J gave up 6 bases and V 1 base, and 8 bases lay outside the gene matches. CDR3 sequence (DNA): TGTGCCAGCAGCCAAGGTCTTCTAGCGGGCAGCAATGAGCAGTTCTTC. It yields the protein CASSQGLLAGSNEQFF.